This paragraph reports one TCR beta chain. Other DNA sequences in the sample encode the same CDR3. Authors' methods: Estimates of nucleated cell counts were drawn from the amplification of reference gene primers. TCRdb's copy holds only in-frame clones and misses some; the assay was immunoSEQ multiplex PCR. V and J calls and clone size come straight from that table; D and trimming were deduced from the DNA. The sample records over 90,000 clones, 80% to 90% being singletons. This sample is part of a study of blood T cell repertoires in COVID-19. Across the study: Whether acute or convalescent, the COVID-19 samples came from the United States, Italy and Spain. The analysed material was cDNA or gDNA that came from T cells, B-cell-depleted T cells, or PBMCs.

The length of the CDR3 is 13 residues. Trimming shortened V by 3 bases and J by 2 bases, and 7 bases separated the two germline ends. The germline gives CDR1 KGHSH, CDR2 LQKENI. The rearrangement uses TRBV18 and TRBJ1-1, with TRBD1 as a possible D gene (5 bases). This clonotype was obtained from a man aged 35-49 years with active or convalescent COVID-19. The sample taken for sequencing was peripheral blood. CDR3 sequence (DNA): TGTGCCAGCTCACCGACAGTAAACACTGAAGCTTTCTTT. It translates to CASSPTVNTEAFF.